This T cell receptor (beta chain) was observed in a study of T-cell memory formation after mild COVID-19. On this clonotype itself: The target antigen is unknown.

V lost 1 base and J 7 bases, leaving 11 bases between the germline ends. There are 13 residues in the CDR3. Germline values: CDR1 LGHDT, CDR2 YNNKEL (reference sequence). TCRdb reprocessed the 5' RACE reads with MiXCR, giving one entry per CDR3 protein. This table holds about 400,000 distinct CDR3 sequences, 20% to 30% found once. Study results and caveats: The CD4+ clones that contracted clustered mainly within CM and EM, and the CD8+ clones concentrated in EMRA. Clones that shrank (day 15 to 85) were balanced CD4/CD8, whereas later expanders leaned CD4+.

This chain joins TRBV3-1 and TRBJ2-7; no firm D call. The TCR originated in an adult woman who had mild COVID-19 (a few samples of this study predate the infection). Cell type and time point are not known. Sequenced material: PBMCs or a T cell subset sorted from them (not recorded which). This chain's CDR3 is CASSQVPTPEQYF. CDR3 nucleotides: TGTGCCAGCAGCCAAGTACCGACTCCTGAGCAGTACTTC.